The entry below describes one T cell receptor beta chain. The data were taken from a study of cytomegalovirus exposure and HLA in healthy donors. The CDR3 length is 15 residues. V was pared by 5 bases and J by 6 bases, with 17 bases between. Germline V gene lookup returns CDR1 LNHNV and CDR2 YYDKDF (reference sequence). Primers included in the PCR were 60 Vbeta and 13 Jbeta primers. Authors' processing steps: Later work found 80 million or so unique TCR beta chains, with some 11 million shared. The repertoire was sequenced with immunoSEQ multiplex PCR; TCRdb's copy has only in-frame clones and lacks some. Clone size and V and J calls were adopted from that table, with D and trimming inferred from the DNA. The sample lists under 200,000 clones; roughly 80% were seen once.

This receptor was taken from a male donor in good health and CMV-seropositive. Sequencing was performed on PBMCs. V is TRBV15 and J is TRBJ1-5; D might be TRBD1 (5 bases). The CDR3 coding sequence is TGTGCCACCAGCCGGCTGCCACAGGCCAGTCAGCCCCAGCATTTT. Its protein is CATSRLPQASQPQHF. The full variable domain, rest sourced from reference TRBV15 and TRBJ1-5, is DAMVIQNPRYQVTQFGKPVTLSCSQTLNHNVMYWYQQKSSQAPKLLFHYYDKDFNNEADTPDNFQSRRPNTSFCFLDIRSPGLGDTAMYLCATSRLPQASQPQHFGDGTRLSIL.